This T cell receptor beta chain was identified during a study of regulatory T cells in long-lasting Graves disease. As to time point: persistent/refractory GD, antithyroid drugs over 5 years with positive TRAb. PBMC RNA was the source of the TCR library. Patients of an endocrinology department in Xi'an, China, were included. This clonotype occurred many times. Per the germline V gene, CDR1 is MNHEY and CDR2 is SVGEGT. Trimming pared 0 bases from V and 4 bases from J, leaving 9 bases between. The CDR3 covers 14 residues. Relying on iRepertoire HTBI primers and Arm-PCR of CDR3 regions, the team built TCR beta libraries. TCRdb processed the multiplex PCR reads anew with MiXCR; each CDR3 protein has one entry. The repertoire holds about 660,000 distinct CDR3 sequences, with about 30% as singletons.

Sequenced material: peripheral blood mononuclear cells (PBMCs), taken when the disease was refractory, from a patient treated with antithyroid drugs. The TCR sequence derives from a female donor with Graves disease. The J gene is TRBJ1-1, the V gene TRBV6-2 or TRBV6-3; D uncertain. In DNA, the CDR3 is TGTGCCAGCAGTTACTCGAGAGCCCGCACTGAAGCTTTCTTT. Translation gives CASSYSRARTEAFF.